The TCR beta chain described here comes from a study of vaccination effects on CD4 cells after COVID-19. Overall study context: Post-vaccine sampling occurred a median 72 days after the second dose. About 1.8 million PBMC were seeded per well and grown in the presence of 9 to 10 IU/ml IL-2 and about 10 ug/ml peptides. Points from the study as a whole: Marked contraction was observed in infection-induced and vaccine-induced clones late after vaccination.

Investigators separated out CD4+ T cells once more than nine days of culture had passed. Two doses of either BNT162b2 or mRNA-1273 were given to each participant. Vaccinated recipients, who were negative for nucleocapsid antibodies, had no history of SARS-CoV-2 infection. TCRdb keeps only in-frame clones here, not all; method: immunoSEQ multiplex PCR. The sample carries 45,000 to 55,000 clones, 70% recorded once. Notes on this clone: Its matching antigen is unknown.

The material was CD4+ T cells from PBMCs cultured without peptide, obtained after COVID-19 vaccination. The clonotype originates from a human donor who received a COVID-19 vaccine.

The CDR3 loop is CASSGTELYEQYF. DNA of the CDR3: TGTGCCAGCAGCGGGACAGAACTCTACGAGCAGTACTTC. V usage is TRBV5-4 and J usage is TRBJ2-7, with TRBD1 identical over 7 bases. Germline-derived CDR1 and CDR2 are SGHNT and YYREEE (reference sequence). V shed 4 bases and J 3 bases; nucleotides not matched to a gene: 4. The CDR3 consists of 13 residues.